These 29 T cell receptor beta chains were all obtained from the same sample, sequenced in a study of T cell responses to AZD1222 COVID-19 vaccine. Using immunoSEQ multiplex PCR, the repertoire was profiled, and TCRdb retains in-frame clones only, with some absent. The data contain 120,000 or so clones, roughly 88% of them singletons. The material was peripheral blood, obtained on day 0 of AZD1222 vaccination. Receptors originate from an adult in good health.

The chain carries TRBV6-5 and TRBJ1-5; D call uncertain. In germline, CDR1 is MNHEY, CDR2 SVGAGI. V was trimmed by 1 base and J by 0 bases, leaving 10 bases between them. The CDR3 runs to 16 residues. The CDR3, as DNA: TGTGCCAGCAGTTACTATGGGGTGAATAGCAATCAGCCCCAGCATTTT. This translates into CASSYYGVNSNQPQHF.

The chain uses TRBV5-6 and TRBJ1-2, with a weak D call TRBD1 (6 bases). Germline assignment: CDR1 SGHDT and CDR2 YYEEEE. This CDR3 is 17 amino acids long. V lost 0 bases and J lost 2, with 17 bases in between. CDR3 residues: CASSLAPTDRSNYGYTF. CDR3 bases: TGTGCCAGCAGCTTGGCCCCAACCGACAGGTCGAACTATGGCTACACCTTC.

This clone showed up just a few times. This CDR3 reads CATSGPSGNTEAFF. In DNA, the CDR3 is TGTGCCACCAGTGGCCCCTCGGGGAACACTGAAGCTTTCTTT. V usage is TRBV24-1 and J usage is TRBJ1-1; D remains ambiguous. The length of the CDR3 is 14 residues. Trimming stripped 5 bases from V and 1 base from J, with 10 bases between. The germline V gene has CDR1 KGHDR and CDR2 SFDVKD.

The chain has TRBV19 and TRBJ1-6; 7 nucleotides agree with TRBD1. This CDR3 spans 13 amino acids. V gave up 3 bases and J gave up 7 bases; unmatched junction bases: 0. Germline-derived CDR1 and CDR2 are LNHDA and SQIVND (reference sequence). CDR3 in amino acids: CASSMGQNSPLHF. The CDR3 coding sequence is TGTGCCAGTAGTATGGGACAGAATTCACCCCTCCACTTT.

The CDR3 is CASRDRAGNQPQHF. CDR3 DNA: TGTGCCAGCAGGGACAGGGCCGGCAATCAGCCCCAGCATTTT. The chain combines TRBV2 with TRBJ1-5, with 8 bases lining up with TRBD1. This CDR3 contains 14 residues. Trimming cost V 6 bases and J 2 bases; bases outside gene matches: 3. Germline CDR1 is SNHLY and CDR2 is FYNNEI.

The DNA of the CDR3 is TGTGCCAGCAGTTTTCCATTGGGACAGGGAGAGTGGAGCAATCAGCCCCAGCATTTT. It translates to CASSFPLGQGEWSNQPQHF. V and J are TRBV28 and TRBJ1-5; 9 positions agree with TRBD1. Germline V gives CDR1 MDHEN, CDR2 SYDVKM. This CDR3 is built from 19 residues. Trimming at V came to 3 bases and at J to 1 base, leaving 13 bases not matched to a gene.

The rearrangement joins TRBV21-1 to TRBJ2-7; TRBD1 is taken as the D call from the table, unchecked against the DNA. TRBV21-1 is a pseudogene segment. The CDR3 is 14 residues long. The CDR3 DNA reads as TGTGCCAGCAGCACCGGACAGAAAGCCTACGAGCAGTACTTC. Its protein product is CASSTGQKAYEQYF.

The rearrangement joins TRBV21-1 to TRBJ2-1; the table calls TRBD1, which could not be checked here. TRBV21-1 is deemed a pseudogene. The CDR3 is 15 amino acids. The CDR3 region has the DNA TGTGCCAGCAGCGAACAGGTAGGGCCCTACAATGAGCAGTTCTTC. Its translation is CASSEQVGPYNEQFF.

This rearrangement joins TRBV20-1 to TRBJ2-7; D gene uncertain. The germline V gene has CDR1 DFQATT and CDR2 SNEGSKA (reference sequence). The CDR3 has 11 amino acids. V shed 3 bases and J shed 6 bases, with 9 bases lying between them. CDR3 bases: TGCAGTGCTAGTCCGTGGGTCGAGCAGTACTTC. Translation: CSASPWVEQYF.

This chain links TRBV2 with TRBJ1-2; D perhaps matches TRBD1 (5 bases). Deletions cut 5 bases from V and 6 bases from J, with 19 bases between. CDR3 length: 15 amino acids. The germline V gene encodes CDR1 SNHLY and CDR2 FYNNEI. CDR3 sequence: CASSPTDRDGDGYTF. The CDR3 DNA follows: TGTGCCAGCAGTCCAACCGACCGGGACGGCGATGGCTACACCTTC.

V usage is TRBV5-1 and J usage is TRBJ1-1, with 9 bases matching TRBD1. Germline CDR1 reads SGHRS; CDR2 reads YFSETQ. The CDR3 extends over 14 amino acids. V lost 4 bases, J lost 4 bases, and 5 bases stayed unmatched. The CDR3 nucleotides are TGCGCCAGCAGCCAACAGGGGGCCGGCACTGAAGCTTTCTTT. Residues: CASSQQGAGTEAFF.

The rearrangement uses TRBV19 and TRBJ1-2; a weak D match, TRBD1 (6 bases). This CDR3 region has 14 residues. Germline CDR1 reads LNHDA; CDR2 reads SQIVND (reference sequence). V shed 5 bases and J shed 2 bases, with 12 bases lying between them. Here the CDR3 reads CASSRGPENYGYTF. The CDR3 DNA reads as TGTGCCAGTAGTCGGGGGCCTGAGAACTATGGCTACACCTTC.

This sequence joins TRBV5-6 and TRBJ2-2; D gene unclear. Trimming removed 0 bases at V and 5 bases at J, with 8 bases between. CDR1 and CDR2 from the germline V gene are SGHDT and YYEEEE. The CDR3 contains 14 residues. The CDR3 region is CASSLGPPTGELFF. The DNA for the CDR3 is TGTGCCAGCAGCTTGGGCCCGCCAACCGGGGAGCTGTTTTTT.

This sequence joins TRBV19 and TRBJ1-1; the D gene is possibly TRBD1 (5 bases). Trimming shortened V by 6 bases and J by 0 bases, and 11 bases separated the two germline ends. The length of the CDR3 is 14 residues. Germline CDR1 LNHDA, CDR2 SQIVND (reference sequence). CDR3 residues: CASRWAGMNTEAFF. In DNA, the CDR3 is TGTGCCAGTAGATGGGCAGGGATGAACACTGAAGCTTTCTTT.

This clone was observed once. The genes are TRBV7-2 and TRBJ2-1, with D perhaps TRBD2 (7 bases). CDR3 length equals 15 residues. Germline assignment: CDR1 SGHTA and CDR2 FQGNSA. Trimming shortened V by 5 bases and J by 8 bases, and 19 bases separated the two germline ends. CDR3 protein: CASSRDGRGADEQFF. The CDR3 coding sequence is TGTGCCAGCAGCCGCGACGGACGGGGGGCAGATGAGCAGTTCTTC.

This clone turned up a few times. A junction boundary mismatches the germline segment, possibly from a read error. This chain links TRBV12-3 or TRBV12-4 with TRBJ1-1, with D possibly matching TRBD1 (5 bases). The CDR3 has 13 residues. CDR3 DNA sequence: TGTGCCAGCAGCTTAGGGACGAACACTGAAGCTTTCTTT. Its translation is CASSLGTNTEAFF.

The chain is built from TRBV5-1 and TRBJ2-7; D may be TRBD1 (6 bases). Germline CDR1 is SGHRS and CDR2 is YFSETQ. The CDR3 runs to 13 residues. Trimming cost V 3 bases and J 4 bases, with 11 bases left between them. CDR3 nucleotides: TGCGCCAGCAGCTCCCGGGACATTTACGAGCAGTACTTC. Its translation is CASSSRDIYEQYF.

This clone was recorded a few times. The rearrangement joins TRBV29-1 to TRBJ1-2, with 10 bases that match TRBD1. J lost 5 bases, V lost 3 bases, and 15 bases had no gene match. CDR1 and CDR2 (germline): SQVTM, ANQGSEA. This CDR3 spans 17 amino acids. CDR3 in DNA: TGCAGCGTTGATCGACAGGGGGCTGCAAAACCCTTATATGGCTACACCTTC. Its translation is CSVDRQGAAKPLYGYTF.

This chain uses TRBV20-1 with TRBJ1-2, with D unclear. The CDR3 loop spans 11 amino acids. V dropped 6 bases and J dropped 4 bases, with 9 bases sitting between them. The germline CDR1 and CDR2 sequences are DFQATT and SNEGSKA (reference sequence). For the CDR3, the DNA is TGCAGTGCCGTTCCCGTCTATGGCTACACCTTC. Translating gives CSAVPVYGYTF.

The chain recombines TRBV6-5 with TRBJ2-7; TRBD2 aligns across 7 bases. The CDR3 has 14 amino acids. The V and J ends lost 6 bases and 0 bases, in that order; junction bases with no gene match: 5. Germline V gene lookup returns CDR1 MNHEY and CDR2 SVGAGI. The DNA of the CDR3 is TGTGCCAGCAGGGCAGCTAGCGGCTCCTACGAGCAGTACTTC. Residues: CASRAASGSYEQYF.

The chain is built from TRBV12-3 or TRBV12-4 and TRBJ2-2; possible D gene TRBD1, 5 bases. The CDR3 runs 13 residues. V was trimmed by 3 bases and J by 7 bases, leaving 9 bases between them. The CDR3 is CASSFAGLGELFF. In DNA form, the CDR3 reads TGTGCCAGCAGTTTTGCAGGGCTCGGGGAGCTGTTTTTT.

This clone has just a few counts. Written as DNA, the CDR3 is TGTGCCAGCAGTTTAGCCAGCAGACAGGGCGGGGGCTACACCTTC. It specifies CASSLASRQGGGYTF. The chain employs TRBV28 and TRBJ1-2, with TRBD1 matching 7 bases. Trimming took 2 bases from V and 8 from J; bases not matched to a gene: 11. The length of the CDR3 is 15 residues. Germline CDR1 and CDR2: MDHEN and SYDVKM.

The chain carries TRBV27 and TRBJ2-5, with D possibly TRBD2 on 7 matching bases. V was trimmed by 6 bases and J by 2 bases, leaving 10 bases between them. Germline values: CDR1 MNHEY, CDR2 SMNVEV (reference sequence). The CDR3 totals 13 residues. The CDR3 loop is CASRKGGQETQYF. DNA of the CDR3: TGTGCCAGCAGGAAGGGGGGGCAAGAGACCCAGTACTTC.

This chain links TRBV28 with TRBJ1-2; TRBD1 matches at 7 bases. The CDR3 loop spans 12 amino acids. Germline V gene sequence: CDR1 MDHEN, CDR2 SYDVKM. J was trimmed by 3 bases and V by 6 bases; bases with no gene match: 1. The CDR3 coding sequence is TGTGCCAGCAGCACAGGGGACTATGGCTACACCTTC. Its translation: CASSTGDYGYTF.

This clone was seen once. The chain has TRBV9 and TRBJ2-1; tentatively, D is TRBD1 or TRBD2 (5 bases each). Trimming left V 0 bases short and J 6 bases short, with 13 bases between. Germline V gene data show CDR1 as SGDLS and CDR2 as YYNGEE. The CDR3 has 15 amino acids. The CDR3 nucleotides are TGTGCCAGCAGCGTAGGGGGGATTGGGTTCAATGAGCAGTTCTTC. Translated, it gives CASSVGGIGFNEQFF.

The chain is built from TRBV6-4 and TRBJ2-3; TRBD1 aligns across 11 bases. The V gene end was trimmed by 0 bases and the J gene end by 4 bases; junction bases not matched to a gene: 3. This CDR3 spans 16 amino acids. Germline V CDR1 and CDR2: MRHNA, SNTAGT. The CDR3 spells CASSDSRTGGADTQYF. DNA for the CDR3: TGTGCCAGCAGTGACTCGCGGACAGGGGGCGCAGATACGCAGTATTTT.

This chain joins TRBV7-2 and TRBJ1-1, with 10 bases that match TRBD1. V gave up 5 bases and J gave up 1 base; unmatched junction bases: 10. Germline V gene sequence: CDR1 SGHTA, CDR2 FQGNSA. The CDR3 length is 17 residues. The CDR3 spells CASSPRQGASKNTEAFF. CDR3 in DNA: TGTGCCAGCAGCCCCCGACAGGGGGCCAGTAAGAACACTGAAGCTTTCTTT.

This chain uses TRBV4-3 with TRBJ2-3, with D perhaps TRBD1 or TRBD2 (5 bases each). Trimming stripped 1 base from V and 3 bases from J, with 11 bases between. The CDR3 has 15 residues. CDR1 and CDR2 (germline): LGHNA, YSLEER. CDR3 amino acids: CASSQGGGQTDTQYF. The CDR3 DNA reads as TGCGCCAGCAGCCAAGGTGGGGGTCAGACAGATACGCAGTATTTT.

Only one count was recorded for this clone. CDR3 residues: CASSSWREYGYTF. Here the CDR3 DNA reads TGTGCCAGCAGCTCTTGGCGGGAATATGGCTACACCTTC. V gene TRBV11-2 combines with J gene TRBJ1-2; no definite D call. CDR3 length: 13 amino acids. Trimming took off 4 bases at V and 5 bases at J, with 11 bases between the two ends. Looked up from germline, CDR1 is SGHAT and CDR2 is FQNNGV.